These 27 T cell receptor beta chains were all obtained from the same sample, sequenced in a study of shared clonotypes between healthy human individuals. Profiled with immunoSEQ multiplex PCR; TCRdb holds only in-frame clones, not every one. This sample has some 980,000 clones, with around three quarters found just once. The sequencing input was memory CD4+ T cells sorted from blood. The sample's subset: CD45RA-negative fraction. Every receptor here comes from a man between 18 and 35 years old in good health.

This chain uses TRBV28 with TRBJ1-3; D possibly corresponds to TRBD1 (5 bases). CDR3 length: 16 residues. The V end was cut by 5 bases, the J end by 3 bases, with 17 bases between. Germline CDR1 is MDHEN and CDR2 is SYDVKM. CDR3 DNA sequence: TGTGCCAGCAGTCCACAAGGTCCGGGGGTTGGAAACACCATATATTTT. Encoded protein: CASSPQGPGVGNTIYF.

The V gene is TRBV14, the J gene TRBJ2-7; the match to TRBD2 covers 7 bases. The germline CDR1 and CDR2 sequences are SGHDN and FVKESK. The CDR3 has 14 amino acids. V was pared by 4 bases and J by 0 bases, with 3 bases of the junction left unmatched. This chain's CDR3 is CASSPLAISYEQYF. DNA for the CDR3: TGTGCCAGCAGCCCACTAGCGATCTCCTACGAGCAGTACTTC.

This chain connects TRBV5-1 to TRBJ2-3; D tentatively fits TRBD1 or TRBD2 (5 bases each). The CDR3 loop spans 14 amino acids. Germline V lookup: CDR1 SGHRS, CDR2 YFSETQ. Trimming left V 4 bases short and J 4 bases short, with 13 bases between. CDR3 amino acids: CASSHRTGADTQYF. CDR3 nucleotide sequence: TGCGCCAGCAGCCACAGGACCGGGGCAGATACGCAGTATTTT.

This clone was detected only a few times. The V gene is TRBV10-2, the J gene TRBJ2-7, with 10 bases aligning to TRBD2. This CDR3 spans 15 amino acids. V dropped 6 bases and J dropped 2; count of bases not matched to a gene: 7. Germline lookup yields CDR1 WSHSY and CDR2 SAAADI. The CDR3 loop reads CASRDSGRHTYEQYF. CDR3 sequence (DNA): TGCGCCAGCAGGGATAGCGGGAGGCACACCTACGAGCAGTACTTC.

The rearrangement uses TRBV5-8 and TRBJ2-5; possibly TRBD2 for D (6 bases). CDR1 is SGHTS, CDR2 YDEGEE, per germline. CDR3 length: 15 amino acids. V was cut by 0 bases and J by 0 bases, with 9 bases left in between. CDR3 sequence: CASSLAGGYQETQYF. For the CDR3, the DNA is TGTGCCAGCAGCTTGGCTGGGGGGTACCAAGAGACCCAGTACTTC.

This chain connects TRBV6-5 to TRBJ1-6, with a weak D call TRBD1 (6 bases). This CDR3 is built from 14 residues. V was cut by 7 bases and J by 7 bases, with 14 bases left in between. CDR1 and CDR2 (germline): MNHEY, SVGAGI. CDR3 sequence: CASTPGQINSPLHF. The DNA for the CDR3 is TGTGCCAGCACTCCAGGACAGATAAATTCACCCCTCCACTTT.

The CDR3 sequence: CASSQGQPTNTEAFF. CDR3 DNA: TGCGCCAGCAGCCAGGGACAGCCGACGAACACTGAAGCTTTCTTT. The chain has TRBV5-1 and TRBJ1-1, with 7 bases aligning to TRBD1. CDR1 and CDR2 from the germline V gene are SGHRS and YFSETQ. This CDR3 is built from 15 residues. Trimming removed 4 bases from V and 1 base from J; junction bases left unmatched: 7.

The chain recombines TRBV7-3 with TRBJ2-1, with 7 bases identical to TRBD1. V dropped 5 bases and J dropped 6; count of bases not matched to a gene: 7. The CDR3 length is 14 residues. Per germline, CDR1 SGHTA and CDR2 FQGTGA. The CDR3 here is CASSEGGAGNEQFF. For the CDR3, the DNA is TGTGCCAGCAGCGAAGGGGGCGCGGGCAATGAGCAGTTCTTC.

A few counts support this clone. This sequence joins TRBV7-9 and TRBJ2-7, with D possibly being TRBD1 or TRBD2 (5 bases each). There are 16 residues in the CDR3. V dropped 2 bases and J dropped 9 bases, with 23 bases sitting between them. From germline, CDR1 is SEHNR and CDR2 FQNEAQ (reference sequence). For the CDR3, the DNA is TGTGCCAGCAGCTTACCGGGACGGTCGACCACAGGATTGCAGTACTTC. The encoded protein is CASSLPGRSTTGLQYF. Together with reference TRBV7-9 and TRBJ2-7, the CDR3 gives the full variable domain: DTGVSQNPRHKITKRGQNVTFRCDPISEHNRLYWYRQTLGQGPEFLTYFQNEAQLEKSRLLSDRFSAERPKGSFSTLEIQRTEQGDSAMYLCASSLPGRSTTGLQYFGPGTRLTVT.

This rearrangement joins TRBV7-2 to TRBJ2-4; D not resolved. CDR3 size: 17 residues. From germline, CDR1 is SGHTA and CDR2 FQGNSA. Trimming cost V 1 base and J 7 bases, with 20 bases left between them. The CDR3 region is CASSLVPGLRLSNIQYF. The CDR3 nucleotides read TGTGCCAGCAGCTTAGTACCTGGGTTGAGACTGTCCAACATTCAGTACTTC.

The chain recombines TRBV7-9 with TRBJ2-3, with D hard to call. The CDR3 is made up of 13 amino acids. The germline V and J ends were trimmed by 5 bases and 6 bases, with 12 bases remaining between them. Germline V gene lookup returns CDR1 SEHNR and CDR2 FQNEAQ (reference sequence). The DNA of the CDR3 is TGTGCCAGCAGCCGCACCCAGGAGGATACGCAGTATTTT. Its translation: CASSRTQEDTQYF. The full variable domain, in which reference TRBV7-9 and TRBJ2-3 provide the parts outside the CDR3, is DTGVSQNPRHKITKRGQNVTFRCDPISEHNRLYWYRQTLGQGPEFLTYFQNEAQLEKSRLLSDRFSAERPKGSFSTLEIQRTEQGDSAMYLCASSRTQEDTQYFGPGTRLTVL.

The chain has TRBV19 and TRBJ1-5; 7 bases line up with TRBD1. V was pared by 5 bases and J by 1 base, with 5 bases of the junction left unmatched. CDR1 is LNHDA and CDR2 is SQIVND in the germline V gene (reference sequence). The CDR3 is 15 residues long. This CDR3 is CASSGQVGSNQPQHF. CDR3 DNA sequence: TGTGCCAGTAGTGGACAGGTGGGAAGCAATCAGCCCCAGCATTTT.

Comment on this clone: The same CDR3 also results from other DNA sequences found in this sample. The chain joins TRBV25-1 to TRBJ2-2; 7 positions match TRBD1. The CDR3 loop spans 16 amino acids. The germline V gene has CDR1 MGHDK and CDR2 SYGVNS. Trimming at V came to 1 base and at J to 0 bases, leaving 2 bases not matched to a gene. The CDR3 protein is CASSEWGTANTGELFF. Here the CDR3 DNA reads TGTGCCAGCAGTGAATGGGGGACAGCGAACACCGGGGAGCTGTTTTTT.

The chain recombines TRBV18 with TRBJ2-1; no firm D call. V was trimmed by 2 bases and J by 5 bases, leaving 4 bases between them. CDR3 length equals 12 residues. Germline V lookup: CDR1 KGHSH, CDR2 LQKENI. CDR3 protein: CASSPKDNEQFF. The CDR3 DNA is TGTGCCAGCTCACCAAAGGACAATGAGCAGTTCTTC.

The rearrangement joins TRBV5-4 to TRBJ2-7, with 13 bases aligning to TRBD2. From germline, CDR1 is SGHNT and CDR2 YYREEE (reference sequence). The CDR3 spans 17 residues. The ends lost 4 bases at V and 3 bases at J; junction bases unmatched: 10. This chain's CDR3 is CASSPSSGLAGNYEQYF. The DNA of the CDR3 is TGTGCCAGCAGCCCGTCTTCGGGACTAGCGGGAAACTACGAGCAGTACTTC.

This chain joins TRBV2 and TRBJ2-7; tentative D call: TRBD1 (6 bases). The CDR3 totals 13 residues. CDR1 and CDR2 from the germline V gene are SNHLY and FYNNEI. V lost 2 bases and J 1 base, leaving 6 bases between the germline ends. The CDR3 DNA reads TGTGCCAGCAGTGAAACAGGGTCCTACGAGCAGTACTTC. Amino acids: CASSETGSYEQYF.

The CDR3 is CASSLGHLAYEQYF. The CDR3 DNA reads TGTGCCAGCAGCTTAGGCCACTTGGCCTACGAGCAGTACTTC. The genes are TRBV13 and TRBJ2-7, with D unclear. CDR1 and CDR2 (germline): PRHDT, FYEKMQ (reference sequence). This CDR3 contains 14 residues. V was pared by 0 bases and J by 2 bases, with 8 bases between.

This chain links TRBV10-3 with TRBJ2-7; D is undetermined. CDR3 length: 15 amino acids. The V end lost 0 bases, the J end lost 3 bases, and 12 bases lay between the germline ends. The V gene's germline CDR1 is ENHRY and CDR2 SYGVKD. This CDR3 is CAISESPDPNYEQYF. CDR3 DNA sequence: TGTGCCATCAGTGAGTCACCCGATCCAAACTACGAGCAGTACTTC.

In regard to this clone: A read error may be the cause here, since a much bigger clone is one base away. J is TRBJ1-4 and V is TRBV25-1; no clear D. The length of the CDR3 is 14 residues. Trimming stripped 3 bases from V and 4 bases from J, with 9 bases between. In germline, CDR1 is MGHDK, CDR2 SYGVNS. The CDR3 here is CASSDPGSNEKLFF. CDR3 bases: TGTGCCAGCAGTGACCCCGGGAGTAATGAAAAACTGTTTTTT.

The chain combines TRBV9 with TRBJ1-1; 7 bases map to TRBD1. Losses at the gene ends were 6 bases for V and 0 bases for J; bases not matched to a gene: 11. The CDR3 is made up of 16 amino acids. The germline CDR1 and CDR2 sequences are SGDLS and YYNGEE. The CDR3: CASTPGTATLNTEAFF. CDR3 DNA sequence: TGTGCCAGCACTCCCGGGACAGCTACTTTGAACACTGAAGCTTTCTTT.

The rearrangement joins TRBV7-2 to TRBJ2-7; no clear D. This CDR3 is built from 13 residues. Germline V gene sequence: CDR1 SGHTA, CDR2 FQGNSA. The V end lost 1 base, the J end lost 2 bases, and 6 bases lay between the germline ends. The CDR3 protein is CASSLGFPYEQYF. CDR3 DNA: TGTGCCAGCAGCTTAGGGTTTCCCTACGAGCAGTACTTC.

The V gene is TRBV6-5, the J gene TRBJ1-1; D call uncertain. The germline V and J ends were trimmed by 6 bases and 0 bases, with 14 bases remaining between them. Germline lookup yields CDR1 MNHEY and CDR2 SVGAGI. CDR3 length: 15 amino acids. The CDR3 sequence is CASSPLAAVNTEAFF. The CDR3 nucleotides are TGTGCCAGCAGCCCCCTGGCGGCGGTGAACACTGAAGCTTTCTTT.

DNA of the CDR3: TGCGCCAGCAGCCGAAGGTCACAGGGTGACGAGCAGTACTTC. Amino acids: CASSRRSQGDEQYF. The chain combines TRBV5-1 with TRBJ2-7; D might be TRBD1 (6 bases). CDR3 length: 14 residues. Germline V gene sequence: CDR1 SGHRS, CDR2 YFSETQ. V was cut by 4 bases and J by 5 bases, with 16 bases left in between.

The DNA of the CDR3 is TGTGCCAGTCACCTTTGGGGAGAGACCCAGTACTTC. Translated, it gives CASHLWGETQYF. This chain uses TRBV19 with TRBJ2-5; D is unclear. Trimming cost V 8 bases and J 4 bases, with 11 bases left between them. The CDR3 extends over 12 amino acids. CDR1 and CDR2 from the germline V gene are LNHDA and SQIVND (reference sequence). Looking up the rest from reference TRBV19 and TRBJ2-5 gives the full variable domain: DGGITQSPKYLFRKEGQNVTLSCEQNLNHDAMYWYRQDPGQGLRLIYYSQIVNDFQKGDIAEGYSVSREKKESFPLTVTSAQKNPTAFYLCASHLWGETQYFGPGTRLLVL.

This chain uses TRBV16 with TRBJ2-6; D unresolved. This CDR3 region has 14 residues. V lost 8 bases, J lost 0 bases, and 8 bases lay in between. Germline CDR1 reads KGHSY; CDR2 reads FQNENV. In DNA, the CDR3 is TGTGCCAGCGGCCCCCGCTCTGGGGCCAACGTCCTGACTTTC. Protein sequence: CASGPRSGANVLTF.

V and J are TRBV5-8 and TRBJ2-5; D possibly matches TRBD1 or TRBD2 (6 bases each). Germline V lookup: CDR1 SGHTS, CDR2 YDEGEE. The germline V and J ends were trimmed by 0 bases and 1 base, with 7 bases remaining between them. There are 14 residues in the CDR3. In nucleotides, the CDR3 is TGTGCCAGCAGCTTGGCGGGGGCCCAAGAGACCCAGTACTTC. Amino acid sequence: CASSLAGAQETQYF.

The genes are TRBV11-3 and TRBJ2-5; 12 nucleotides line up with TRBD2. The V gene end was trimmed by 5 bases and the J gene end by 4 bases; junction bases not matched to a gene: 2. CDR3 length: 14 residues. Germline lookup yields CDR1 SGHNT and CDR2 YENEEA. This CDR3 is CASSTGLAGETQYF. CDR3 sequence (DNA): TGTGCCAGCAGCACGGGACTAGCGGGAGAGACCCAGTACTTC.